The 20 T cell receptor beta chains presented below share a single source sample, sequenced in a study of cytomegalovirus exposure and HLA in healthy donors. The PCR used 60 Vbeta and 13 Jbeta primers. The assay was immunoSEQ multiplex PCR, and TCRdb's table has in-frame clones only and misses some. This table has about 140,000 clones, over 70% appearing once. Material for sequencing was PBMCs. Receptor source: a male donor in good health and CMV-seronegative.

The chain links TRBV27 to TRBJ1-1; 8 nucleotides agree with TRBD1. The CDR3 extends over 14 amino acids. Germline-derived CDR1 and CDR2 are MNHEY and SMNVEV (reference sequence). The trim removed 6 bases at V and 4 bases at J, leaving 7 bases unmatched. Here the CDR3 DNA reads TGTGCCAGCAGCCTTACAGGGGGGAGCACTGAAGCTTTCTTT. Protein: CASSLTGGSTEAFF.

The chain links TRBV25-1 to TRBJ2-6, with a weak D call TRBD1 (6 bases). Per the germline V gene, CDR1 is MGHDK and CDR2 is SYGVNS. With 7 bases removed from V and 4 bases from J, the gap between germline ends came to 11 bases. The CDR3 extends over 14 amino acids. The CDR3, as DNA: TGTGCCAGCAAGGGGGTAAGGGGGGCCAACGTCCTGACTTTC. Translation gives CASKGVRGANVLTF.

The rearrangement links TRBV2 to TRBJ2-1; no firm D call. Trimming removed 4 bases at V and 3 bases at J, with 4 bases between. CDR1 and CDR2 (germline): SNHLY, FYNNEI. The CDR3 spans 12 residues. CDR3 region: CASSAGYNEQFF. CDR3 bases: TGTGCCAGCAGTGCCGGCTACAATGAGCAGTTCTTC.

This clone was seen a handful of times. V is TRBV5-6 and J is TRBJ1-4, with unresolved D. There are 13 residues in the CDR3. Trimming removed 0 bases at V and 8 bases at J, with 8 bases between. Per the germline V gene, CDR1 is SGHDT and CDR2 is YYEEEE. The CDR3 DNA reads TGTGCCAGCAGCTTGGTCGGCGGGGAAAAACTGTTTTTT. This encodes CASSLVGGEKLFF.

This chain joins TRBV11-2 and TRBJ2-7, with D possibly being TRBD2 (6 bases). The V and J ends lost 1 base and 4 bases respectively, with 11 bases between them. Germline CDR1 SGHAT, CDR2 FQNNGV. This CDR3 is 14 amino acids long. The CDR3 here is CASSLVSGGYEQYF. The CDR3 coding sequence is TGTGCCAGCAGCTTAGTTAGCGGAGGATACGAGCAGTACTTC.

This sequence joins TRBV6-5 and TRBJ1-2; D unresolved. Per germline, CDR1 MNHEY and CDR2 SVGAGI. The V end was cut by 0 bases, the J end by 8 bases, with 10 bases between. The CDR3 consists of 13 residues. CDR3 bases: TGTGCCAGCAGTTACTCGACGGGTCGGGGCTACACCTTC. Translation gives CASSYSTGRGYTF.

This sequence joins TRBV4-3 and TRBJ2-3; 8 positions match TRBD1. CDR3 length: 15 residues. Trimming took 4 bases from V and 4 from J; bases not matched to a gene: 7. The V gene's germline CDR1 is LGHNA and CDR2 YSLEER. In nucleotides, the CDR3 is TGCGCCAGCAGCCTCTCGCTGGACAGGGCAGATACGCAGTATTTT. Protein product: CASSLSLDRADTQYF.

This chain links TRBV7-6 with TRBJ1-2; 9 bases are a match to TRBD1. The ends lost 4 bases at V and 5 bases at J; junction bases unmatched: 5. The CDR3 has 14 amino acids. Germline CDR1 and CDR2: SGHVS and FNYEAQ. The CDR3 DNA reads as TGTGCCAGCAGCTCCCGGACAGGGGCGTATGGCTACACCTTC. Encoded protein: CASSSRTGAYGYTF.

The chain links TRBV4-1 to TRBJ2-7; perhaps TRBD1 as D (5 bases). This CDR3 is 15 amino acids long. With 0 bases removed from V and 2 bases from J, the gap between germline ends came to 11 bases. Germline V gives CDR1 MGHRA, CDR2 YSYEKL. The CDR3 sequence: CASSQDEPGTYEQYF. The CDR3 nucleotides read TGCGCCAGCAGCCAAGATGAGCCAGGGACCTACGAGCAGTACTTC.

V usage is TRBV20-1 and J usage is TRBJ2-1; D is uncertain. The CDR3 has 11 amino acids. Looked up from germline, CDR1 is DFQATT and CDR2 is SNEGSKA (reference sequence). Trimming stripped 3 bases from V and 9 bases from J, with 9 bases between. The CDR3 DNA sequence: TGCAGTGCTAGTGATCTCAGTGAGCAGTTCTTC. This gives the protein CSASDLSEQFF.

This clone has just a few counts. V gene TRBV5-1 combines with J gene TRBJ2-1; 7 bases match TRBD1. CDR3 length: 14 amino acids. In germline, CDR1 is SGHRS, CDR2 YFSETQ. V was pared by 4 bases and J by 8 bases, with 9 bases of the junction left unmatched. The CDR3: CASSPGQVLHEQFF. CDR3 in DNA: TGCGCCAGCAGCCCCGGACAGGTACTGCATGAGCAGTTCTTC.

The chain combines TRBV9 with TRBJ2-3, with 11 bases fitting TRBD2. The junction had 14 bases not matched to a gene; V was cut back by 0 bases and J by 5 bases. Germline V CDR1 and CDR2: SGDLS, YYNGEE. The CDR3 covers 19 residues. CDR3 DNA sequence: TGTGCCAGCAGCGTAGGGCTAGCGGGAGGAGCTCTCCCGGGAGATACGCAGTATTTT. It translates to CASSVGLAGGALPGDTQYF.

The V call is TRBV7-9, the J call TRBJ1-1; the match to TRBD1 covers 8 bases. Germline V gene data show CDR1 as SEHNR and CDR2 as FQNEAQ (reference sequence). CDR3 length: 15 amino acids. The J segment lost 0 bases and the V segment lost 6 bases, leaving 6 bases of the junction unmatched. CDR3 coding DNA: TGTGCCAGCAGAATAACAGGGGGTGTGAACACTGAAGCTTTCTTT. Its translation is CASRITGGVNTEAFF.

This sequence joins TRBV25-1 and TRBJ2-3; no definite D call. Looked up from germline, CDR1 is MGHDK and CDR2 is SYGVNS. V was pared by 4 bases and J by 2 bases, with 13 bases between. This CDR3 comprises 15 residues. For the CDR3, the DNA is TGTGCCAGCAGTGGACCAGGTTCCGCCACAGATACGCAGTATTTT. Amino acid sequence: CASSGPGSATDTQYF. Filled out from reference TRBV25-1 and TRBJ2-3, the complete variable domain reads EADIYQTPRYLVIGTGKKITLECSQTMGHDKMYWYQQDPGMELHLIHYSYGVNSTEKGDLSSESTVSRIRTEHFPLTLESARPSHTSQYLCASSGPGSATDTQYFGPGTRLTVL.

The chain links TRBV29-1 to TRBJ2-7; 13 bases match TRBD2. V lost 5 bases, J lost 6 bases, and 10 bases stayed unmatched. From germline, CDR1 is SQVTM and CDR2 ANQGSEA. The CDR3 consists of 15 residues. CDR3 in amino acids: CSVIRGLAGVSEQYF. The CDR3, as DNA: TGCAGCGTTATCCGAGGACTAGCGGGAGTAAGCGAGCAGTACTTC.

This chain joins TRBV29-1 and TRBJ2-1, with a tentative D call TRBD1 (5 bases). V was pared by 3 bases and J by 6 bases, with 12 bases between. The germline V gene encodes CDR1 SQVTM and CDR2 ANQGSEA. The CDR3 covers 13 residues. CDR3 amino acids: CSVETQVFNEQFF. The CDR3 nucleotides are TGCAGCGTTGAGACACAGGTTTTCAATGAGCAGTTCTTC.

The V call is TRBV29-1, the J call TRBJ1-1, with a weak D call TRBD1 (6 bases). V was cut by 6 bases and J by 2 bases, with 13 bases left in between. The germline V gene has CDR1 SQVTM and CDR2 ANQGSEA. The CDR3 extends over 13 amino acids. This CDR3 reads CSVQGGDNTEAFF. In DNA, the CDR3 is TGCAGCGTACAGGGCGGAGATAACACTGAAGCTTTCTTT.

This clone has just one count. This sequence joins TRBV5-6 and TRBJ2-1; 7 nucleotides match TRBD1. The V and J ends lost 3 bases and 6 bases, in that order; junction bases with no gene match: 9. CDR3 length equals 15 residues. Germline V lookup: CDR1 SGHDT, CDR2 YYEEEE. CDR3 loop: CASSSLGPGGNEQFF. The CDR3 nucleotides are TGTGCCAGCAGCTCCCTCGGGCCAGGGGGCAATGAGCAGTTCTTC.

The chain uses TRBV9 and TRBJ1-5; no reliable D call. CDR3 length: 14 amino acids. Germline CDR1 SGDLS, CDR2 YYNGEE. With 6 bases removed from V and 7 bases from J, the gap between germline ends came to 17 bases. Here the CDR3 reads CASNDGGVSQPQHF. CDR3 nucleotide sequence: TGTGCCAGCAACGATGGCGGGGTAAGCCAGCCCCAGCATTTT.

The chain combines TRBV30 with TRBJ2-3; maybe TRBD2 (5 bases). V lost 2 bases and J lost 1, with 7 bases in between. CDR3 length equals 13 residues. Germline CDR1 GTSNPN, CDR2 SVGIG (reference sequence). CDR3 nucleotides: TGTGCCTGGAGTAACGGGGGCACAGATACGCAGTATTTT. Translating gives CAWSNGGTDTQYF.